The 9 T cell receptor beta chains presented below share a single source sample, sequenced in a study of shared clonotypes between healthy human individuals. Method: immunoSEQ multiplex PCR; TCRdb's copy keeps in-frame clones and lacks some. The sample lists around 2.5 million clones, approximately 93% occurring once. Sequencing was carried out using naive CD4+ T cells from PBMCs. Subset described: CD45RA+ positively selected. These receptors all stem from a man in his late teens or twenties in good health. Some clones in this sample may be carry-over from other donors' samples.

This chain joins TRBV5-6 and TRBJ1-2; a possible D gene is TRBD1 (5 bases). V lost 4 bases, J lost 6 bases, and 13 bases lay in between. CDR1 is SGHDT and CDR2 is YYEEEE in the germline V gene. The CDR3 covers 13 residues. CDR3 loop: CASSPGTVDGYTF. Here the CDR3 DNA reads TGTGCCAGCAGCCCTGGGACGGTCGATGGCTACACCTTC.

This chain uses TRBV10-3 with TRBJ2-5; D remains ambiguous. The CDR3 spans 11 residues. Deletions cut 4 bases from V and 5 bases from J, with 5 bases between. CDR1 and CDR2 (germline): ENHRY, SYGVKD. The CDR3 sequence: CAISARETQYF. For the CDR3, the DNA is TGTGCCATCAGTGCCCGGGAGACCCAGTACTTC.

This chain joins TRBV5-4 and TRBJ2-7; TRBD1 is a possible D gene (6 bases). The germline V gene has CDR1 SGHNT and CDR2 YYREEE (reference sequence). This CDR3 spans 14 amino acids. V lost 1 base and J lost 3, with 11 bases in between. As DNA, the CDR3 is TGTGCCAGCAGCTTGATGGACAGCAGCTACGAGCAGTACTTC. Translation: CASSLMDSSYEQYF.

The chain employs TRBV6-6 and TRBJ2-7; 10 bases fit TRBD2. CDR1 is MNHNY and CDR2 is SVGAGI in the germline V gene (reference sequence). With V trimmed by 2 bases and J by 2 bases, 6 bases remained unmatched. This CDR3 has 16 amino acids. The CDR3 reads CASSYAFSGRTYEQYF. The CDR3 DNA follows: TGTGCCAGCAGTTACGCCTTTAGCGGGAGGACCTACGAGCAGTACTTC.

The chain has TRBV7-9 and TRBJ1-2; 11 bases agree with TRBD1. The V gene end was trimmed by 5 bases and the J gene end by 7 bases; junction bases not matched to a gene: 6. This CDR3 region has 14 residues. The germline gives CDR1 SEHNR, CDR2 FQNEAQ (reference sequence). As DNA, the CDR3 is TGTGCCAGCAGCCGCGGACAGGGGGCCGGTGGCTACACCTTC. This codes for CASSRGQGAGGYTF.

About this clone itself: Other nucleotide sequences from this sample produce the same CDR3. This rearrangement joins TRBV28 to TRBJ1-6; 7 bases map to TRBD1. The CDR3 length is 14 residues. The V gene's germline CDR1 is MDHEN and CDR2 SYDVKM. The J segment lost 6 bases and the V segment lost 6 bases, leaving 5 bases of the junction unmatched. The CDR3 DNA follows: TGTGCCAGCAGATCCGGGACAGTTAATTCACCCCTCCACTTT. Protein: CASRSGTVNSPLHF. Filled out from reference TRBV28 and TRBJ1-6, the complete variable domain reads DVKVTQSSRYLVKRTGEKVFLECVQDMDHENMFWYRQDPGLGLRLIYFSYDVKMKEKGDIPEGYSVSREKKERFSLILESASTNQTSMYLCASRSGTVNSPLHFGNGTRLTVT.

This sequence joins TRBV18 and TRBJ2-3; D unclear. This CDR3 is built from 15 residues. The germline CDR1 and CDR2 sequences are KGHSH and LQKENI. With 4 bases removed from V and 5 bases from J, the gap between germline ends came to 16 bases. Here the CDR3 reads CASSLSLSPQDTQYF. The CDR3 coding sequence is TGTGCCAGCTCACTTAGTTTAAGCCCGCAAGATACGCAGTATTTT.

CDR3 in DNA: TGTGCCAGCAGTTACCTCGGGACTAGCGGGTACTACGAGCAGTACTTC. This encodes CASSYLGTSGYYEQYF. The chain employs TRBV6-5 and TRBJ2-5, with TRBD2 identical over 12 bases. Judging by the DNA end, TRBJ2-7 fits better; the J call may be wrong. The CDR3 covers 16 residues. Germline V CDR1 and CDR2: MNHEY, SVGAGI.

The chain carries TRBV4-2 and TRBJ2-5; 8 positions match TRBD2. The CDR3 has 16 residues. Germline assignment: CDR1 LGHNA and CDR2 YNFKEQ. V dropped 4 bases and J dropped 5; count of bases not matched to a gene: 12. The CDR3 loop is CASSRASGPLRETQYF. CDR3 in DNA: TGTGCCAGCAGCCGGGCTAGCGGGCCTCTCCGGGAGACCCAGTACTTC.